The present T cell receptor beta chain was sequenced within a study of CD8+CD57+ T cells in acquired aplastic anemia. As for the study in general: Reads per healthy sample averaged approximately 10 million (CD4+) and 11.0 million (CD8+). Study observations and caveats: Almost 30 sequences, all CD8+ CDR3, were shared between patients and controls.

About this clonotype itself: The antigen remains undetermined.

The study profiled TCR beta VDJ and CDR3 using genomic DNA as template. MiXCR, run by TCRdb on the reads, gives a single entry per CDR3 protein. The sample has hundreds of thousands of distinct CDR3 sequences, 55% to 75% seen once. CDR1 WSHSY and CDR2 SAAADI come from the germline V gene. Trimming took 4 bases from V and 2 from J; bases not matched to a gene: 9. This CDR3 spans 16 amino acids. The sequencing sample was made of sorted CD4+, CD8+, or CD8+CD57+ T cells (not recorded which) from PBMCs. The chain carries TRBV10-2 and TRBJ2-5, with TRBD1 matching over 8 bases. The clonotype originates from a human donor in good health, serving as a control. CDR3 sequence reads: CASSGHHTGGQETQYF. DNA of the CDR3: TGCGCCAGCAGTGGACACCATACAGGGGGACAAGAGACCCAGTACTTC.